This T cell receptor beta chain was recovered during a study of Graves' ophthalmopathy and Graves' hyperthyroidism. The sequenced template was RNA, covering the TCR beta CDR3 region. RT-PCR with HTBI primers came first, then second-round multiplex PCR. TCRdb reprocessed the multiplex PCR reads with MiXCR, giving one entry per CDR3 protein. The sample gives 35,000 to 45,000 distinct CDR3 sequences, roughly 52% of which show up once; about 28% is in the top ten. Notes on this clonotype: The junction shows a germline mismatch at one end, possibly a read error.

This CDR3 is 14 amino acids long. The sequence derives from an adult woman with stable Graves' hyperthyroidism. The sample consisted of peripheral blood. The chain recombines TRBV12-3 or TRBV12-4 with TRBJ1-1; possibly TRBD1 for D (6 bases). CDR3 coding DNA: TGTGCCAGCAGTTTTGGGAGACAGGACACTGAAGCCTTCTTT. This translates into CASSFGRQDTEAFF.